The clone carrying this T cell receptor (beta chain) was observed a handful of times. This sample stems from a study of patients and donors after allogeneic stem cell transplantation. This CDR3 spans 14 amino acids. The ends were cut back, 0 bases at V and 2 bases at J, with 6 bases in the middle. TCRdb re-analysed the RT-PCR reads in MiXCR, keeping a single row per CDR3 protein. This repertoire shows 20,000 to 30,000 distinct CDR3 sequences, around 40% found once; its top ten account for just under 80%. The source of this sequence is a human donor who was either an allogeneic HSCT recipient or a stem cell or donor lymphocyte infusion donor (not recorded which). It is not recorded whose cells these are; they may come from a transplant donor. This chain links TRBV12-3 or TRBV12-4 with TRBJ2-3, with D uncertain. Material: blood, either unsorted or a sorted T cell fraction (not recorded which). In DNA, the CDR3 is TGTGCCAGCAGTTTAGCGGGCCCCACAGATACGCAGTATTTT. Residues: CASSLAGPTDTQYF.